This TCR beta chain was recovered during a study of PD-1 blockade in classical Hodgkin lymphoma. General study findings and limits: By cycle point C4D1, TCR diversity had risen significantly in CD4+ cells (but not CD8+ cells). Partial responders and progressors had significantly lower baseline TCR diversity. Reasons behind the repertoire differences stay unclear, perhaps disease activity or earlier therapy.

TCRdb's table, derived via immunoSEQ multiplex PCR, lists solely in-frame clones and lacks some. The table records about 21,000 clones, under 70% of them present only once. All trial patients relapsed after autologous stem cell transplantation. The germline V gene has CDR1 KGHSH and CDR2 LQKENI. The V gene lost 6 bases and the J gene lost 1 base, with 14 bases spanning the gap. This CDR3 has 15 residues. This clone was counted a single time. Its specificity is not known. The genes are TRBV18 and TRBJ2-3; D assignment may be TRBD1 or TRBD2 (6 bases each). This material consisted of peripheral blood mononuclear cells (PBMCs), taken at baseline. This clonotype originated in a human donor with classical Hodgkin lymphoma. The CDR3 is CASSLSGAGTDTQYF. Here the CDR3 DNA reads TGTGCCAGCTCCCTCTCGGGGGCTGGCACAGATACGCAGTATTTT.